There are many counts of the clone carrying this T cell receptor beta chain. Its antigen is unknown. The data originate from a study of regulatory T cells in long-lasting Graves disease. The TCR beta library used iRepertoire HTBI primers with Arm-PCR amplification of CDR3. TCRdb re-called the multiplex PCR reads with MiXCR, one entry per CDR3 protein. Of about 470,000 distinct CDR3 sequences listed, roughly 20% were seen once; the top ten hold about 8.3%. Findings and limits, study-wide: It was peripheral blood alone, not thyroid tissue, that was studied.

V lost 5 bases and J 4 bases, leaving 11 bases between the germline ends. The CDR3 is 13 amino acids. The germline V gene encodes CDR1 SGHTA and CDR2 FQGTGA. The time point is: persistent/refractory GD, antithyroid drugs over 5 years with positive TRAb. Isolated PBMC RNA provided the starting material for the TCR library. An endocrinology department in Xi'an, China, recruited the patients. Sample: peripheral blood mononuclear cells (PBMCs), taken when the disease was refractory, from a patient treated with antithyroid drugs. The V gene is TRBV7-3, the J gene TRBJ1-1; unclear D gene. This TCR was sampled from a female donor with Graves disease. The CDR3 DNA follows: TGTGCCAGCAGCGAACAGTTGGTCACTGAAGCTTTCTTT. Protein: CASSEQLVTEAFF. The entire variable domain, with the rest obtained from reference TRBV7-3 and TRBJ1-1, is as follows: GAGVSQTPSNKVTEKGKYVELRCDPISGHTALYWYRQSLGQGPEFLIYFQGTGAADDSGLPNDRFFAVRPEGSVSTLKIQRTERGDSAVYLCASSEQLVTEAFFGQGTRLTVV.